These 27 T cell receptor beta chains came from one sample sequenced in a study of blood T cell repertoires in COVID-19. The assay was immunoSEQ multiplex PCR, and TCRdb's table has in-frame clones only and misses some. Among a few hundred thousand clones, roughly 90% were seen once, and the ten largest hold under 7.5%. The sequenced sample consisted of peripheral blood. The receptors shown here come from a man between 18 and 29 years old who had recovered from COVID-19.

CDR3 DNA: TGTGCCAGCAGGCGTACTCGGACAGGGCCCTACAATGAGCAGTTCTTC. Translating it yields CASRRTRTGPYNEQFF. The chain employs TRBV27 and TRBJ2-1, with TRBD1 matching over 8 bases. J lost 2 bases, V lost 6 bases, and 9 bases had no gene match. CDR1 MNHEY and CDR2 SMNVEV come from the germline V gene (reference sequence). The CDR3 runs 16 residues.

The J gene is TRBJ1-5, the V gene TRBV21-1; the table's TRBD1 call for D was not verified on the DNA. TRBV21-1 is deemed a pseudogene. CDR3 size: 18 residues. CDR3 in DNA: TGTGCCAGCAGCCCGAACAGGACAGGGGAATATAGCAATCAGCCCCAGCATTTT. Protein sequence: CASSPNRTGEYSNQPQHF.

The genes are TRBV7-2 and TRBJ2-7, with a weak D call TRBD1 (6 bases). Germline CDR1 SGHTA, CDR2 FQGNSA. The CDR3 contains 15 residues. V lost 4 bases and J lost 6, with 19 bases in between. The CDR3 protein is CASSSFPGVGVEQYF. DNA of the CDR3: TGTGCCAGCAGCTCCTTCCCAGGGGTTGGGGTCGAGCAGTACTTC. Full variable domain (outside the CDR3, taken from reference TRBV7-2 and TRBJ2-7): GAGVSQSPSNKVTEKGKDVELRCDPISGHTALYWYRQSLGQGLEFLIYFQGNSAPDKSGLPSDRFSAERTGGSVSTLTIQRTQQEDSAVYLCASSSFPGVGVEQYFGPGTRLTVT.

The chain has TRBV25-1 and TRBJ2-7, with a possible D match to TRBD2 (6 bases). Trimming shortened V by 1 base and J by 3 bases, and 16 bases separated the two germline ends. Per germline, CDR1 MGHDK and CDR2 SYGVNS. This CDR3 is built from 16 residues. CDR3 region: CASSELGGHQIYEQYF. CDR3 nucleotide sequence: TGTGCCAGCAGTGAATTGGGAGGACACCAAATCTACGAGCAGTACTTC.

This clone appeared a single time. The V gene is TRBV7-2, the J gene TRBJ1-4; weak D call: TRBD1 (5 bases). The germline CDR1 and CDR2 sequences are SGHTA and FQGNSA. The V gene lost 5 bases and the J gene lost 4 bases, with 8 bases spanning the gap. The CDR3 extends over 13 amino acids. This chain's CDR3 is CASSATVNEKLFF. The CDR3 region has the DNA TGTGCCAGCAGCGCGACAGTTAATGAAAAACTGTTTTTT.

The chain employs TRBV6-2 or TRBV6-3 and TRBJ2-1; D not resolved. V was pared by 6 bases and J by 4 bases, with 7 bases between. The CDR3 is 12 residues long. Germline V gene lookup returns CDR1 MNHEY and CDR2 SVGEGT. Here the CDR3 DNA reads TGTGCCAGCAGCTCGGAGTACAATGAGCAGTTCTTC. Its translation is CASSSEYNEQFF.

The chain links TRBV5-4 to TRBJ2-7; D is unclear. The germline V gene encodes CDR1 SGHNT and CDR2 YYREEE (reference sequence). There are 15 residues in the CDR3. V was pared by 0 bases and J by 0 bases, with 10 bases between. The CDR3 nucleotides are TGTGCCAGCAGCTTGGACCCATTGAGCTCCTACGAGCAGTACTTC. Encoded protein: CASSLDPLSSYEQYF.

The gene calls are TRBV5-1 and TRBJ1-1; 11 positions agree with TRBD1. The germline V gene has CDR1 SGHRS and CDR2 YFSETQ. The CDR3 sequence is 15 residues long. The V gene end was trimmed by 4 bases and the J gene end by 4 bases; junction bases not matched to a gene: 6. DNA of the CDR3: TGCGCCAGCAGCGGATCCGGGACAGGGGGCACTGAAGCTTTCTTT. Translated: CASSGSGTGGTEAFF.

J is TRBJ2-7 and V is TRBV24-1; D remains unclear. Per the germline V gene, CDR1 is KGHDR and CDR2 is SFDVKD. This CDR3 has 12 amino acids. V lost 6 bases and J lost 3, with 8 bases in between. The CDR3 spells CATSCQDYEQYF. CDR3 bases: TGTGCCACCAGTTGCCAGGACTACGAGCAGTACTTC.

The gene calls are TRBV6-1 and TRBJ2-1; the D is unclear. The germline V gene encodes CDR1 MNHNS and CDR2 SASEGT. The CDR3 covers 15 residues. The germline V and J ends were trimmed by 0 bases and 3 bases, with 9 bases remaining between them. As DNA, the CDR3 is TGTGCCAGCAGTGAAGCGGCACATATCTACAATGAGCAGTTCTTC. Translated: CASSEAAHIYNEQFF.

The V call is TRBV6-5, the J call TRBJ1-6; a possible D gene is TRBD1 (6 bases). The V and J ends lost 6 bases and 8 bases respectively, with 14 bases between them. Germline V gene data show CDR1 as MNHEY and CDR2 as SVGAGI. CDR3 length: 14 amino acids. The CDR3 sequence is CASSLGQTYSPLHF. CDR3 sequence (DNA): TGTGCCAGCAGCCTTGGACAGACATATTCACCCCTCCACTTT.

The rearrangement joins TRBV7-3 to TRBJ2-5; 8 nucleotides match TRBD2. Germline CDR1 is SGHTA and CDR2 is FQGTGA. The V gene end was trimmed by 3 bases and the J gene end by 5 bases; junction bases not matched to a gene: 2. The CDR3 contains 13 residues. The CDR3 protein is CASSFGREETQYF. CDR3 sequence (DNA): TGTGCCAGCAGCTTCGGGAGGGAGGAGACCCAGTACTTC.

This rearrangement joins TRBV29-1 to TRBJ2-1; 11 bases are shared with TRBD2. V lost 4 bases, J lost 7 bases, and 6 bases stayed unmatched. CDR1 is SQVTM, CDR2 ANQGSEA, per germline. The CDR3 runs 14 residues. DNA of the CDR3: TGCAGCGTTGTAGGGCTAGCGGGAGGAAATGAGCAGTTCTTC. This encodes CSVVGLAGGNEQFF.

The J gene is TRBJ1-2, the V gene TRBV9; TRBD1 is a possible D gene (6 bases). Germline V gene lookup returns CDR1 SGDLS and CDR2 YYNGEE. V gave up 3 bases and J gave up 8 bases, with 17 bases separating them. The CDR3 has 14 residues. The CDR3 protein is CASSEGDGRKGYTF. CDR3 bases: TGTGCCAGCAGCGAGGGGGACGGAAGAAAGGGCTACACCTTC.

This clone has only one observation. The chain links TRBV5-6 to TRBJ2-5, with no clear D. V shed 4 bases and J shed 4 bases, with 11 bases lying between them. CDR3 size: 13 residues. Per the germline V gene, CDR1 is SGHDT and CDR2 is YYEEEE. CDR3 sequence: CASSTLARETQYF. CDR3 nucleotide sequence: TGTGCCAGCAGCACCTTAGCTCGAGAGACCCAGTACTTC.

V usage is TRBV7-2 and J usage is TRBJ1-6; 11 nucleotides align to TRBD1. The junction had 2 bases not matched to a gene; V was cut back by 4 bases and J by 9 bases. Germline CDR1 and CDR2: SGHTA and FQGNSA. The CDR3 loop spans 14 amino acids. In nucleotides, the CDR3 is TGTGCCAGCAGCTCGGACAGGGGGCTTTCACCCCTCCACTTT. Residues: CASSSDRGLSPLHF.

Worth noting for this clone: One end of the junction fails to match germline, which may point to a read error. The chain couples TRBV6-5 to TRBJ1-1; D possibly corresponds to TRBD1 (5 bases). Germline V gene data show CDR1 as MNHEY and CDR2 as SVGAGI. The length of the CDR3 is 14 residues. CDR3 DNA sequence: TGTGCCAGTAGTTACAAGTCGGACGGGGGAAAAGCTTTCTTT. Translating it yields CASSYKSDGGKAFF.

The chain employs TRBV5-1 and TRBJ1-4; 9 nucleotides line up with TRBD1. The germline CDR1 and CDR2 sequences are SGHRS and YFSETQ. V trimming: 4 bases; J trimming: 8 bases; junction bases outside the gene matches: 9. This CDR3 has 15 amino acids. The CDR3 region has the DNA TGCGCCAGCAGCCTTACAGGGGGCGCGAACGAAAAACTGTTTTTT. It is translated as CASSLTGGANEKLFF.

This clone was observed a handful of times. V usage is TRBV6-6 and J usage is TRBJ1-6, with D possibly being TRBD1 (6 bases). The V and J ends lost 5 bases and 4 bases respectively, with 18 bases between them. Germline V gene sequence: CDR1 MNHNY, CDR2 SVGAGI (reference sequence). The CDR3 is 17 amino acids. CDR3 nucleotide sequence: TGTGCCAGCAGTCTAAACAGGGCCGTCCGTTATAATTCACCCCTCCACTTT. It is translated as CASSLNRAVRYNSPLHF.

The chain employs TRBV7-2 and TRBJ1-1; 7 positions match TRBD1. After removal of 4 bases from V and 1 base from J, the junction contained 6 bases not matched to a gene. CDR1 is SGHTA, CDR2 FQGNSA, per germline. The CDR3 totals 15 residues. DNA for the CDR3: TGTGCCAGCAGCTCGCGGACAGGAGCGAACACTGAAGCTTTCTTT. Amino acid sequence: CASSSRTGANTEAFF.

The chain recombines TRBV5-1 with TRBJ1-2, with D unclear. Trimming cost V 4 bases and J 6 bases, with 10 bases left between them. CDR1 is SGHRS and CDR2 is YFSETQ in the germline V gene. CDR3 size: 12 residues. The chain's CDR3 is CASSQAGNGYTF. In DNA, the CDR3 is TGCGCCAGCAGCCAGGCGGGGAATGGCTACACCTTC.

This chain connects TRBV19 to TRBJ1-2; 7 bases fit TRBD1. J gave up 4 bases and V 4 bases, and 24 bases lay outside the gene matches. The CDR3 runs to 20 residues. Germline CDR1 and CDR2: LNHDA and SQIVND (reference sequence). DNA for the CDR3: TGTGCCAGTAGTACGCAGCGGACCCGGGACAGTAGTAGCTTCTTCTATGGCTACACCTTC. Translated: CASSTQRTRDSSSFFYGYTF. The whole variable domain, remainder taken from reference TRBV19 and TRBJ1-2, is DGGITQSPKYLFRKEGQNVTLSCEQNLNHDAMYWYRQDPGQGLRLIYYSQIVNDFQKGDIAEGYSVSREKKESFPLTVTSAQKNPTAFYLCASSTQRTRDSSSFFYGYTFGSGTRLTVV.

This rearrangement joins TRBV28 to TRBJ1-6; D uncertain. Germline CDR1 is MDHEN and CDR2 is SYDVKM. This CDR3 contains 14 residues. The ends were cut back, 3 bases at V and 5 bases at J, with 8 bases in the middle. In DNA form, the CDR3 reads TGTGCCAGCAGTTTTGGGCCTAATAATTCACCCCTCCACTTT. Its protein product is CASSFGPNNSPLHF.

The genes are TRBV19 and TRBJ1-6; D ambiguous. There are 12 residues in the CDR3. V shed 3 bases and J shed 7 bases, with 4 bases lying between them. Per germline, CDR1 LNHDA and CDR2 SQIVND (reference sequence). CDR3 residues: CASSILNSPLHF. CDR3 DNA sequence: TGTGCCAGTAGTATTCTCAATTCACCCCTCCACTTT. Filled out from reference TRBV19 and TRBJ1-6, the complete variable domain reads DGGITQSPKYLFRKEGQNVTLSCEQNLNHDAMYWYRQDPGQGLRLIYYSQIVNDFQKGDIAEGYSVSREKKESFPLTVTSAQKNPTAFYLCASSILNSPLHFGNGTRLTVT.

V gene TRBV7-8 combines with J gene TRBJ1-1; D may be TRBD1 (6 bases). Per germline, CDR1 SGHVS and CDR2 FQNEAQ. The CDR3 contains 14 residues. The V end was cut by 5 bases, the J end by 1 base, with 11 bases between. The CDR3 DNA is TGTGCCAGCAGCATATCCAGGGGGAACACTGAAGCTTTCTTT. Amino acids: CASSISRGNTEAFF.

This chain connects TRBV7-2 to TRBJ1-3; D is unclear. From germline, CDR1 is SGHTA and CDR2 FQGNSA. The CDR3 is made up of 15 amino acids. V dropped 1 base and J dropped 0 bases, with 7 bases sitting between them. The CDR3 region is CASSLGSTSGNTIYF. The DNA for the CDR3 is TGTGCCAGCAGCTTAGGTAGTACCTCTGGAAACACCATATATTTT.

This sequence joins TRBV27 and TRBJ1-2, with 7 bases identical to TRBD1. The CDR3 totals 12 residues. Per the germline V gene, CDR1 is MNHEY and CDR2 is SMNVEV (reference sequence). V was clipped by 7 bases and J by 6 bases; unmatched bases: 5. CDR3 sequence reads: CASKDREDGYTF. CDR3 nucleotide sequence: TGTGCCAGCAAAGACAGGGAGGATGGCTACACCTTC.